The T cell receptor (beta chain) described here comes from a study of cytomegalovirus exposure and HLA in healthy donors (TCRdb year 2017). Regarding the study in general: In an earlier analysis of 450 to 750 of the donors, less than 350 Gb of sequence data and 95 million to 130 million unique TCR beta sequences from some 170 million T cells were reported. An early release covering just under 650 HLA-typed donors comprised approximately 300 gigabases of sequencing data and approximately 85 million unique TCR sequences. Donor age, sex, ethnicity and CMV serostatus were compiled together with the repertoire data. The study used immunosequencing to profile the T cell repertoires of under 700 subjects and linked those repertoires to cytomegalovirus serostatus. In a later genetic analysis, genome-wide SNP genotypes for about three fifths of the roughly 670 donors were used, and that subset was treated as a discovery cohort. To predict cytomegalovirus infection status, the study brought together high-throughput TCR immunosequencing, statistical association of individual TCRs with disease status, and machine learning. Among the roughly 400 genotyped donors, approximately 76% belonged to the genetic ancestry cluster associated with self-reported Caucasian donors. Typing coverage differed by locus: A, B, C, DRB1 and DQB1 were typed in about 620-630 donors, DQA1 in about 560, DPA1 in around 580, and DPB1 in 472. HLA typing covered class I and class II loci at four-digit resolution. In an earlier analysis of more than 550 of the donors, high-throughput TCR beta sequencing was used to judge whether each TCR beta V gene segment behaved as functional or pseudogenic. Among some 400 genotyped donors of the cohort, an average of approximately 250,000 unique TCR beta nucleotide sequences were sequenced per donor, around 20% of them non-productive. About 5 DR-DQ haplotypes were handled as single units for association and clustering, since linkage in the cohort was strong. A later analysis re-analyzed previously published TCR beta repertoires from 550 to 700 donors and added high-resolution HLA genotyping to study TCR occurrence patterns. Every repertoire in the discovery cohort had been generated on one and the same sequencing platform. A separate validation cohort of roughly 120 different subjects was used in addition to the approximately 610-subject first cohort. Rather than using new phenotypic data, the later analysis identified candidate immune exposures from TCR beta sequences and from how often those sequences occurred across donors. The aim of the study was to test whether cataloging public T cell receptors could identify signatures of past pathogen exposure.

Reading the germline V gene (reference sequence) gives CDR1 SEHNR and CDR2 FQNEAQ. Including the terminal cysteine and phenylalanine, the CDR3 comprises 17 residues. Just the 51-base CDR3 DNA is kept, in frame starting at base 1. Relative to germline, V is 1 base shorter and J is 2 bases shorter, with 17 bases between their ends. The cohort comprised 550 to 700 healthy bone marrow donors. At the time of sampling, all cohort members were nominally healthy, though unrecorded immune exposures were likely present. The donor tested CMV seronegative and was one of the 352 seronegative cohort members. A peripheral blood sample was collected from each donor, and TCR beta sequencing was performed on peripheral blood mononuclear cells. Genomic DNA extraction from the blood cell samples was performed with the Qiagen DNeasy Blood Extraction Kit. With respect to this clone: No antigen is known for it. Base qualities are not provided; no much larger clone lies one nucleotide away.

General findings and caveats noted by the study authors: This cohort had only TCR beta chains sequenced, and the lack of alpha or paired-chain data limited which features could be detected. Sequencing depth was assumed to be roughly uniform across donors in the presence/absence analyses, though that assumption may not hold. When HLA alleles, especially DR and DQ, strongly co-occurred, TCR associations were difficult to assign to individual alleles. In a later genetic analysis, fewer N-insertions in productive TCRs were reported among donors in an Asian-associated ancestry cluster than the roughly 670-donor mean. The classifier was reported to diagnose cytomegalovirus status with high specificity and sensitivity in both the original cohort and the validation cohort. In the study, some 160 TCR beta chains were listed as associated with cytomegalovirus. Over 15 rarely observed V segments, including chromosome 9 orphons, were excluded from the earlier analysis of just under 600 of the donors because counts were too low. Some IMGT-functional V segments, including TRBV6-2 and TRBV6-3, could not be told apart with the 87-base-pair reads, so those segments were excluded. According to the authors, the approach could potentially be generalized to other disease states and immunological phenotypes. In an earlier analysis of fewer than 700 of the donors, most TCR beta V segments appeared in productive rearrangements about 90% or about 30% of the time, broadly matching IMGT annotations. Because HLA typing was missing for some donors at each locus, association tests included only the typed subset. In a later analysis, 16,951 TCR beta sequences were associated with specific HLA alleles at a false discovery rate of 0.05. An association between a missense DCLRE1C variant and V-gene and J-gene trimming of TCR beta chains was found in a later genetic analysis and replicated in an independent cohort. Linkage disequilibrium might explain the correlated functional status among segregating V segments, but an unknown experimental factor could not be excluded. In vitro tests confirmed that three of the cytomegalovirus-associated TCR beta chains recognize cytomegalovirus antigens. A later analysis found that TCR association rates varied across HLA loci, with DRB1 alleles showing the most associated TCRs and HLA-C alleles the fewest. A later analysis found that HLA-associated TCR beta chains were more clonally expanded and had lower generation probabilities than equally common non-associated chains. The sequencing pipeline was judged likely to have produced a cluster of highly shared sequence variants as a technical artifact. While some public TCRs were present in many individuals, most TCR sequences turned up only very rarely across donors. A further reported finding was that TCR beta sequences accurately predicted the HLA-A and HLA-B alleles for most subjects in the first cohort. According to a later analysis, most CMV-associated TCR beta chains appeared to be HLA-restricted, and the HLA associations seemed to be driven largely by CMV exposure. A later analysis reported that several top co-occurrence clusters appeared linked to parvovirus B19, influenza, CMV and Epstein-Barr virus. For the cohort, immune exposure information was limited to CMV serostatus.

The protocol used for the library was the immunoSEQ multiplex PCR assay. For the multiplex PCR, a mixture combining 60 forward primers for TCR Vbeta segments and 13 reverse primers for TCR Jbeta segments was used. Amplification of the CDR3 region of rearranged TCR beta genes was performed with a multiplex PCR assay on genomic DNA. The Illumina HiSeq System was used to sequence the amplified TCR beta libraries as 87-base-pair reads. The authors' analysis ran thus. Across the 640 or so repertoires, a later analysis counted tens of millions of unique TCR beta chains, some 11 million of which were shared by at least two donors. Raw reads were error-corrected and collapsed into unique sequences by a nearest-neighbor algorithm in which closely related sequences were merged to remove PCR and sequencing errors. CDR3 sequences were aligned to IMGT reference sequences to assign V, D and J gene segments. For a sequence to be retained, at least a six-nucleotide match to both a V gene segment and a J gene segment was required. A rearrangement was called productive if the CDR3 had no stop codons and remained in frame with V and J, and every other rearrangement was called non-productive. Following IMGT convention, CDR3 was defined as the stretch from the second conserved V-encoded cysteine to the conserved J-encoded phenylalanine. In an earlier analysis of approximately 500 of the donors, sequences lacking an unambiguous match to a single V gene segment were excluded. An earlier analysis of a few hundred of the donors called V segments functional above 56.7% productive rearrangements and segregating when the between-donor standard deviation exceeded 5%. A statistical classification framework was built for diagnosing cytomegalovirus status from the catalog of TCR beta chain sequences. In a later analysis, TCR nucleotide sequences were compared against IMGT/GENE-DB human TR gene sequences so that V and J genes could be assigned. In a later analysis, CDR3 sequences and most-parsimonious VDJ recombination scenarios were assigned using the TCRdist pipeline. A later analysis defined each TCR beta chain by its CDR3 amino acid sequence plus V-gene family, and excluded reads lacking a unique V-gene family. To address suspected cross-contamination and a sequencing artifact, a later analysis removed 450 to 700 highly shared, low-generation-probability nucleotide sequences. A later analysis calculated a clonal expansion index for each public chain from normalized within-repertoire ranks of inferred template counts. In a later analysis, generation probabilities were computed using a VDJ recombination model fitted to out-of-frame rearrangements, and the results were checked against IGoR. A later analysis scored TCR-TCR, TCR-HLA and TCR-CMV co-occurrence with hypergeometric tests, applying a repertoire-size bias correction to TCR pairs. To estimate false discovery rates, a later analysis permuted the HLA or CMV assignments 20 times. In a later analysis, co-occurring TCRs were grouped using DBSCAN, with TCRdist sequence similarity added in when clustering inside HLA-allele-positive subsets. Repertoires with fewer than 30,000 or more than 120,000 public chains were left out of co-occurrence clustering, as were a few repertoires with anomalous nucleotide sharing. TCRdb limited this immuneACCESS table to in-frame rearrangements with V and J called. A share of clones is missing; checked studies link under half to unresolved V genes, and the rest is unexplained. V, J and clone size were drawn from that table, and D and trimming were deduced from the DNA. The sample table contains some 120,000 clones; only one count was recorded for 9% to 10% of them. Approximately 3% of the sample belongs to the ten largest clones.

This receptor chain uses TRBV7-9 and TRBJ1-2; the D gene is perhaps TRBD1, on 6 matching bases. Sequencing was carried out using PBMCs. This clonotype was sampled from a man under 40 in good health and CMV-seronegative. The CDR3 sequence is CASSLVDRTEDNYGYTF. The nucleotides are TGTGCCAGCAGCTTAGTCGATCGGACAGAAGACAACTATGGCTACACCTTC. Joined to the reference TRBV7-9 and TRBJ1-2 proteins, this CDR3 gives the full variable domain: DTGVSQNPRHKITKRGQNVTFRCDPISEHNRLYWYRQTLGQGPEFLTYFQNEAQLEKSRLLSDRFSAERPKGSFSTLEIQRTEQGDSAMYLCASSLVDRTEDNYGYTFGSGTRLTVV.